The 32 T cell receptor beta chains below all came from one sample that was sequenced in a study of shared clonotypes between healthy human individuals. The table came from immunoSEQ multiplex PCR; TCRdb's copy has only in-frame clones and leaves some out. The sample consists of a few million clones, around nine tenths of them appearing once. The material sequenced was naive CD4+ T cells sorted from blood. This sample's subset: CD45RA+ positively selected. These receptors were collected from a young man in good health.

The CDR3 DNA follows: TGTGCCGCGAGCACAGGGGGAAGCTACGAGCAGTACTTC. Encoded protein: CAASTGGSYEQYF. The V call is TRBV10-3, the J call TRBJ2-5, with 8 bases identical to TRBD1. Gene TRBJ2-7 matches the end of the DNA better, so the J call may be wrong. This CDR3 region has 13 residues. Germline V gene sequence: CDR1 ENHRY, CDR2 SYGVKD.

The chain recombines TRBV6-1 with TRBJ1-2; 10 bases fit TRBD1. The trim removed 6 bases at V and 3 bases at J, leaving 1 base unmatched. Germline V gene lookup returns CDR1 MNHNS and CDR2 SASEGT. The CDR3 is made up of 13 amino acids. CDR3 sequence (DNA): TGTGCCAGCAGGGACAGGGGGGACTATGGCTACACCTTC. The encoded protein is CASRDRGDYGYTF.

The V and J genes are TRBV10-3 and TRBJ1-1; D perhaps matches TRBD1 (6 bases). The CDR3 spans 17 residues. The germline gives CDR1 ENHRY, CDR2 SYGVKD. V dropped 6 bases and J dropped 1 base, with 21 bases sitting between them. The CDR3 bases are TGTGCCATCAGCGCCTTTACCGCTACAGGGAAGAACACTGAAGCTTTCTTT. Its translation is CAISAFTATGKNTEAFF.

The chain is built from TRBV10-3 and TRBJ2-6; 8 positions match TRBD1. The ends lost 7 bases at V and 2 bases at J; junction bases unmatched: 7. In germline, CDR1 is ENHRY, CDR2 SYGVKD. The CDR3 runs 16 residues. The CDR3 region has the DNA TGTGCCATCACGCAGGGGGCATCGACTGGGGCCAACGTCCTGACTTTC. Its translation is CAITQGASTGANVLTF.

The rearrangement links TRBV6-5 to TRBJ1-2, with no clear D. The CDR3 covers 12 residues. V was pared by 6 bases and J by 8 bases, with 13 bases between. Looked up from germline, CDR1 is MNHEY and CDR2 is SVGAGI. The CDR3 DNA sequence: TGTGCCAGCAGCCCACTCGGGGAAGGCTACACCTTC. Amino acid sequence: CASSPLGEGYTF.

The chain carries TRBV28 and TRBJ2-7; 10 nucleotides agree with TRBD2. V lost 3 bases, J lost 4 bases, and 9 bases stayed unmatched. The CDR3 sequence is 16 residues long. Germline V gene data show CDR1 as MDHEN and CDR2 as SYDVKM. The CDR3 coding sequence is TGTGCCAGCAGTTTTCAGCGGGGGGGCAATCAGTACGAGCAGTACTTC. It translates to CASSFQRGGNQYEQYF.

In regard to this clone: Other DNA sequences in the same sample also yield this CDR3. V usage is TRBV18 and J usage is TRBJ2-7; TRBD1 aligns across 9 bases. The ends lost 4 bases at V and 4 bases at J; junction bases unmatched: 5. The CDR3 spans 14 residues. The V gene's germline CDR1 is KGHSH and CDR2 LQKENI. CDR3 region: CASSQGTGTYEQYF. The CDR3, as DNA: TGTGCCAGCTCACAAGGGACAGGGACGTACGAGCAGTACTTC.

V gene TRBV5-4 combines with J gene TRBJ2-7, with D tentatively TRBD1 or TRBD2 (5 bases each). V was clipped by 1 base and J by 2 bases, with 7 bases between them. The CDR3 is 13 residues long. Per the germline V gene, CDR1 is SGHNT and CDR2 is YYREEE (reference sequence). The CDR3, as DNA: TGTGCCAGCAGCTTGAGGGGAGCCTACGAGCAGTACTTC. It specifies CASSLRGAYEQYF. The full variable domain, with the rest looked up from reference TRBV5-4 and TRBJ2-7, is ETGVTQSPTHLIKTRGQQVTLRCSSQSGHNTVSWYQQALGQGPQFIFQYYREEENGRGNFPPRFSGLQFPNYSSELNVNALELDDSALYLCASSLRGAYEQYFGPGTRLTVT.

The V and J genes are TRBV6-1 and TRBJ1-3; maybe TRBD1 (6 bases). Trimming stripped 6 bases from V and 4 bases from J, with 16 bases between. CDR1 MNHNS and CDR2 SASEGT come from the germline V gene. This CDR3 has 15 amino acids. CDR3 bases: TGTGCCAGCAGGGACAGCTCCACGAGAGGAAACACCATATATTTT. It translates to CASRDSSTRGNTIYF.

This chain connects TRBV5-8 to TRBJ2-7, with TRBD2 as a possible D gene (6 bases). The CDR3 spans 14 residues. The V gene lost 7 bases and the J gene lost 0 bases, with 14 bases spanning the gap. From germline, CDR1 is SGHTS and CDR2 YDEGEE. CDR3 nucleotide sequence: TGTGCCAGCTTTAGCGGAGGTAACTCCTACGAGCAGTACTTC. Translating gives CASFSGGNSYEQYF.

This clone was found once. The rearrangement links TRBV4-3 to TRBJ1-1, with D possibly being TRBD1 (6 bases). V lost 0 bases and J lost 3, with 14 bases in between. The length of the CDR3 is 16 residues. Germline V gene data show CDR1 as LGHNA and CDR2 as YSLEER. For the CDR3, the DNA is TGCGCCAGCAGCCAAGAAATCGCAGGGGAGTACACTGAAGCTTTCTTT. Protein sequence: CASSQEIAGEYTEAFF.

CDR3: CASSQDIRKAGLETQYF. The DNA for the CDR3 is TGCGCCAGCAGCCAGGACATCAGGAAAGCGGGCCTTGAGACCCAGTACTTC. The chain uses TRBV4-3 and TRBJ2-5, with D perhaps matching TRBD2 (6 bases). CDR1 is LGHNA, CDR2 YSLEER, per germline. With 3 bases removed from V and 5 bases from J, the gap between germline ends came to 22 bases. The CDR3 length is 17 residues.

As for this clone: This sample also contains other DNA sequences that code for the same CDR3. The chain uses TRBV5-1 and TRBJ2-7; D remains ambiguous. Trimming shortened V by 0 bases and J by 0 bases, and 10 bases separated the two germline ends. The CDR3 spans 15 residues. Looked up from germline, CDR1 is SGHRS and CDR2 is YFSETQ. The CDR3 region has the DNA TGCGCCAGCAGCTTGGGGCAGGCCTCCTCCTACGAGCAGTACTTC. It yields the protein CASSLGQASSYEQYF.

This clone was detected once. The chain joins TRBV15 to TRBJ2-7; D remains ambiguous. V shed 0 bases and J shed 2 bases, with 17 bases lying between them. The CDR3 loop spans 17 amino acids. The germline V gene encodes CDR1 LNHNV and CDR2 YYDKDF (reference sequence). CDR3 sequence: CATSRDRRKGSPYEQYF. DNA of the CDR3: TGTGCCACCAGCAGAGATCGGAGAAAAGGTAGCCCCTACGAGCAGTACTTC.

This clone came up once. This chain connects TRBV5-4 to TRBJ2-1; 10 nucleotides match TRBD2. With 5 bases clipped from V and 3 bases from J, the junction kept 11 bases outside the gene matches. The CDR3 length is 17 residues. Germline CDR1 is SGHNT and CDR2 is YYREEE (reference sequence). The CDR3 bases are TGTGCCAGCAGACCGTCGAGCGGGGGGGCGAGCTACAATGAGCAGTTCTTC. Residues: CASRPSSGGASYNEQFF. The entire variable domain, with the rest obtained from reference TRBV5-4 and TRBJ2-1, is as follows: ETGVTQSPTHLIKTRGQQVTLRCSSQSGHNTVSWYQQALGQGPQFIFQYYREEENGRGNFPPRFSGLQFPNYSSELNVNALELDDSALYLCASRPSSGGASYNEQFFGPGTRLTVL.

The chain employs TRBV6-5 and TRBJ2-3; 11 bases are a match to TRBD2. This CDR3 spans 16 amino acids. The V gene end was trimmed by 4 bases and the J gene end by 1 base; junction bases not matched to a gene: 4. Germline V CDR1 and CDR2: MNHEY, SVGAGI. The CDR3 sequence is CASSSGGLAGTDTQYF. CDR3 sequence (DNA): TGTGCCAGCAGTTCGGGGGGACTAGCGGGCACAGATACGCAGTATTTT.

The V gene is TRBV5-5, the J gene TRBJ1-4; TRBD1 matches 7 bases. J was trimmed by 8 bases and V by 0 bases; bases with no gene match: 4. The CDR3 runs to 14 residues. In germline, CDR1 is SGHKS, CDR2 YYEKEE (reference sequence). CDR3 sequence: CASSLEGAREKLFF. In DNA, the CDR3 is TGTGCCAGCAGCTTGGAGGGGGCTAGGGAAAAACTGTTTTTT.

The CDR3 loop is CASSQERGNTGELFF. The CDR3 DNA follows: TGTGCCAGCAGCCAAGAGCGGGGGAACACCGGGGAGCTGTTTTTT. This rearrangement joins TRBV4-2 to TRBJ2-2; D perhaps matches TRBD2 (6 bases). This CDR3 comprises 15 residues. The V gene's germline CDR1 is LGHNA and CDR2 YNFKEQ. Trimming removed 0 bases at V and 1 base at J, with 6 bases between.

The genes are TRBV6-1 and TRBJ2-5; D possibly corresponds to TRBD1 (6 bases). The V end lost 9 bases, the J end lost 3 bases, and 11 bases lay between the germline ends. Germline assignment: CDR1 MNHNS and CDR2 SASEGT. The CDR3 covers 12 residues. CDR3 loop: CASLQGKETQYF. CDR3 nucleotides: TGTGCCAGTCTACAGGGTAAAGAGACCCAGTACTTC.

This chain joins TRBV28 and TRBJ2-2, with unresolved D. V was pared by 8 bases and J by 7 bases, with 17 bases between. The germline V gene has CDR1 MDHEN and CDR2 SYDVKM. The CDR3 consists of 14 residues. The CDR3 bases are TGTGCCAGCTCGATGGACCGGGCGGTCGGGGAGCTGTTTTTT. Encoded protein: CASSMDRAVGELFF.

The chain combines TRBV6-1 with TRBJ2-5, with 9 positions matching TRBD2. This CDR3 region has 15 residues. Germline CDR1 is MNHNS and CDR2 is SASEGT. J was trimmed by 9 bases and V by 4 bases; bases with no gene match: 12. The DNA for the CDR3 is TGTGCCAGCAGTGTGAGCGGGGGGTCTTCCACGGCCCAGTACTTC. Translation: CASSVSGGSSTAQYF.

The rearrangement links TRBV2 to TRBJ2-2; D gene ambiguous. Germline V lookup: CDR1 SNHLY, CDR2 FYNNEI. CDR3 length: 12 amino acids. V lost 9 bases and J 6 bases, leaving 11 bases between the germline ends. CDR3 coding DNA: TGTGCCAGTTTAAGCGAAGCCGGGGAGCTGTTTTTT. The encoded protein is CASLSEAGELFF.

CDR3 DNA: TGTGCCAGTAGTATAGCTCGACACCTCACAGATACGCAGTATTTT. Protein sequence: CASSIARHLTDTQYF. The rearrangement joins TRBV19 to TRBJ2-3; D call uncertain. V was trimmed by 1 base and J by 2 bases, leaving 10 bases between them. Germline V CDR1 and CDR2: LNHDA, SQIVND (reference sequence). The CDR3 sequence is 15 residues long.

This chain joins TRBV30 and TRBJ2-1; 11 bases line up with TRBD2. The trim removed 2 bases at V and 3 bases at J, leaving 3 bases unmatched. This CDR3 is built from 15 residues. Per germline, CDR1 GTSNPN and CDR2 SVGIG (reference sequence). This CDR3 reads CAWSRLAGGYNEQFF. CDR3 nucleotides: TGTGCCTGGAGTAGGCTAGCGGGAGGCTACAATGAGCAGTTCTTC.

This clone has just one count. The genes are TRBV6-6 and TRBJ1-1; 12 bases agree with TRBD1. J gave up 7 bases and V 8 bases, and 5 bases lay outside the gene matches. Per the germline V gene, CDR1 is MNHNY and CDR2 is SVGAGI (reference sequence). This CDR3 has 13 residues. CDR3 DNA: TGTGCCAGCGGGACAGGGGGCCAGATTGAAGCTTTCTTT. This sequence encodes CASGTGGQIEAFF.

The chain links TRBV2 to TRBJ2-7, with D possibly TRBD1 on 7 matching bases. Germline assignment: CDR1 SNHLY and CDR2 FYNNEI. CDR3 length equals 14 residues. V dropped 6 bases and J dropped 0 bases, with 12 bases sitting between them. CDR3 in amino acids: CASSAGQSSYEQYF. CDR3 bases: TGTGCCAGCAGCGCGGGACAGAGCTCCTACGAGCAGTACTTC. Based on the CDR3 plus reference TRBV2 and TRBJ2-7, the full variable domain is EPEVTQTPSHQVTQMGQEVILRCVPISNHLYFYWYRQILGQKVEFLVSFYNNEISEKSEIFDDQFSVERPDGSNFTLKIRSTKLEDSAMYFCASSAGQSSYEQYFGPGTRLTVT.

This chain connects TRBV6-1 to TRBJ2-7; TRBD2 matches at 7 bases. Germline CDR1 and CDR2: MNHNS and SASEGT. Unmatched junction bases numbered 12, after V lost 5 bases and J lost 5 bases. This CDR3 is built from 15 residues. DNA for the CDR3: TGTGCCAGCAGTTCCCGCGGCGGGGGATTCAACGAGCAGTACTTC. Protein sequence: CASSSRGGGFNEQYF.

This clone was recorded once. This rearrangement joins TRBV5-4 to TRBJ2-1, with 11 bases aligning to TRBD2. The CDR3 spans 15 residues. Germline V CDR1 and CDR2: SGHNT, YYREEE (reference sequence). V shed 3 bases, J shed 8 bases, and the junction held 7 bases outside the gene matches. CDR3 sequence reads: CASSSLAGGVDEQFF. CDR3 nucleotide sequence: TGTGCCAGCAGCTCCCTAGCGGGGGGCGTTGATGAGCAGTTCTTC.

As DNA, the CDR3 is TGCGCCAGCAGTGAGTCCACCAGGGGAAACATTCAGTACTTC. Encoded protein: CASSESTRGNIQYF. This chain uses TRBV10-2 with TRBJ2-4; tentative D call: TRBD1 (6 bases). CDR3 length: 14 residues. Deletions cut 0 bases from V and 6 bases from J, with 9 bases between. Germline CDR1 is WSHSY and CDR2 is SAAADI.

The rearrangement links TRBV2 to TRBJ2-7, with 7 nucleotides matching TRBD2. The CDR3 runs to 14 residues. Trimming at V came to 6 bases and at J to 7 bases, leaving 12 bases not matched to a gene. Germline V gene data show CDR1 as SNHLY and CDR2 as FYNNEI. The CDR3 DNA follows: TGTGCCAGCAGGCCTAGCGGCGAAAGGGGAGAGCAGTACTTC. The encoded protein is CASRPSGERGEQYF.

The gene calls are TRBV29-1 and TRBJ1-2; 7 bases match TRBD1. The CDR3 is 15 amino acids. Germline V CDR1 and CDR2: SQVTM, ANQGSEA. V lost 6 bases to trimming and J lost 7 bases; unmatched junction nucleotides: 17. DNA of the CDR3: TGCAGCGTCGAGGGGAGGGGGCAGGGCAGATTTGGCTACACCTTC. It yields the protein CSVEGRGQGRFGYTF.

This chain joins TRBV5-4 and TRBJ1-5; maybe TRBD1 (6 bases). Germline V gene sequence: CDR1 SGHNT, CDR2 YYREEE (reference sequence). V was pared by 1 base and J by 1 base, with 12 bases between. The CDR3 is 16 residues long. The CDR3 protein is CASSLTGYGSNQPQHF. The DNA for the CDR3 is TGTGCCAGCAGCTTGACAGGGTACGGAAGCAATCAGCCCCAGCATTTT.